Sequencing of this TCR beta chain was carried out in a study of cytomegalovirus exposure and HLA in healthy donors. Primers included in the PCR were 60 Vbeta and 13 Jbeta primers. The method was immunoSEQ multiplex PCR; TCRdb's version includes in-frame clones alone and lacks a portion of them. The sample comprises about 160,000 clones, roughly four fifths of which are singletons, and about 10% rests with the top ten. Whole-study findings and limits: High specificity and sensitivity for cytomegalovirus status were reported for the classifier. A missense DCLRE1C variant was associated with V- and J-gene trimming of TCR beta chains in a later analysis, and an independent cohort replicated the association. TCR beta sequences reportedly predicted most subjects' HLA-A and HLA-B alleles accurately.

All donors participated as healthy donors of bone marrow. In regard to this clone: The antigen is not known.

The CDR3 has 15 residues. V shed 3 bases and J shed 0 bases, with 11 bases lying between them. Germline V gene data show CDR1 as SGHNT and CDR2 as YYREEE (reference sequence). The clonotype originates from a man between 45 and 60 years old in good health and CMV-seropositive. The chain joins TRBV5-4 to TRBJ2-3, with D perhaps matching TRBD2 (6 bases). Material for sequencing was PBMCs. CDR3 DNA sequence: TGTGCCAGCAGCTACGGGGGACTTAGCACAGATACGCAGTATTTT. Protein sequence: CASSYGGLSTDTQYF.